The next 23 T cell receptor beta chains were all read from a single sample in a study of beta chain features in type 1 diabetes. General study findings and limits: Shorter TCRB CDR3s, moderately but significantly so, were found in Type 1 diabetes patients in all four CD4+ subsets.

Their recognized antigens are unknown. The sequenced template was cDNA made from the entire isolated RNA. The protocol was immunoSEQ multiplex PCR, while the TCRdb copy is restricted to in-frame clones and leaves out a portion. This table holds about 700,000 clones, roughly an eighth found once. The sequencing input was naive CD4+ T cells from blood. These receptors came from a man aged 18 to 29 with type 1 diabetes.

This chain joins TRBV6-5 and TRBJ2-1; D is perhaps TRBD1 (5 bases). Between the trimmed V and J ends, which lost 6 bases and 0 bases, there was a span of 9 bases. Looked up from germline, CDR1 is MNHEY and CDR2 is SVGAGI. The CDR3 length is 14 residues. CDR3 sequence (DNA): TGTGCCAGCAGCACAGGTTACTCCTACAATGAGCAGTTCTTC. Protein sequence: CASSTGYSYNEQFF.

Notes on this clone: The junction shows a germline mismatch at one end, possibly a read error. The chain is built from TRBV7-2 and TRBJ2-5, with 8 positions matching TRBD1. This CDR3 has 12 amino acids. Germline CDR1 and CDR2: SGHTA and FQGNSA. The CDR3 here is CASTFGTGFQDF. In DNA form, the CDR3 reads TGTGCCAGCACCTTCGGGACAGGTTTTCAGGACTTC.

The rearrangement uses TRBV18 and TRBJ1-1, with D maybe TRBD1 (5 bases). V lost 3 bases and J lost 4, with 12 bases in between. Germline CDR1 and CDR2: KGHSH and LQKENI. The CDR3 runs to 14 residues. In DNA, the CDR3 is TGTGCCAGCTCACCTACGACAGCTAGCACTGAAGCTTTCTTT. Amino acid sequence: CASSPTTASTEAFF.

This clone was observed a handful of times. A junction end diverges from the germline sequence, so it may reflect a read error. The V gene is TRBV7-7, the J gene TRBJ2-5; the D is unclear. The CDR3 extends over 15 amino acids. CDR1 and CDR2 from the germline V gene are SSHAT and FNYEAQ (reference sequence). The chain's CDR3 is CASSSQPGLQETQYF. CDR3 nucleotides: TGTGCTAGCAGCTCCCAGCCGGGCCTCCAAGAGACCCAGTACTTC.

The gene calls are TRBV28 and TRBJ1-6; 10 bases line up with TRBD1. This CDR3 contains 16 residues. Germline CDR1 and CDR2: MDHEN and SYDVKM. Trimming removed 5 bases from V and 9 bases from J; junction bases left unmatched: 10. CDR3 sequence (DNA): TGTGCCAGCAGTCGGGGGACAGGGGATCAGGGTTCACCCCTCCACTTT. This translates into CASSRGTGDQGSPLHF.

V is TRBV19 and J is TRBJ2-5, with D tentatively TRBD1 (6 bases). CDR1 LNHDA and CDR2 SQIVND come from the germline V gene (reference sequence). The CDR3 runs 11 residues. The V end lost 6 bases, the J end lost 4 bases, and 6 bases lay between the germline ends. This CDR3 reads CASRQGETQYF. CDR3 coding DNA: TGTGCCAGTAGACAGGGAGAGACCCAGTACTTC.

This clone was observed a handful of times. V usage is TRBV6-5 and J usage is TRBJ2-3; D gene unclear. Per the germline V gene, CDR1 is MNHEY and CDR2 is SVGAGI. CDR3 size: 11 residues. Trimming stripped 7 bases from V and 5 bases from J, with 7 bases between. The CDR3 here is CASTSVDTQYF. CDR3 coding DNA: TGTGCCAGCACCAGCGTAGATACGCAGTATTTT.

V is TRBV10-3 and J is TRBJ2-7, with 10 bases fitting TRBD1. CDR3 length: 15 amino acids. The V segment lost 0 bases and the J segment 2 bases; nucleotides outside the gene matches: 1. Germline lookup yields CDR1 ENHRY and CDR2 SYGVKD. The chain's CDR3 is CAISESGTGAYEQYF. The CDR3 DNA sequence: TGTGCCATCAGTGAGTCTGGGACAGGGGCCTACGAGCAGTACTTC.

The V and J genes are TRBV9 and TRBJ1-4, with D possibly being TRBD1 (5 bases). The germline V gene encodes CDR1 SGDLS and CDR2 YYNGEE. The CDR3 is made up of 17 amino acids. V was shortened by 1 base and J by 6 bases, with 19 bases between the two germline ends. The CDR3 coding sequence is TGTGCCAGCAGCGTAAAAGGGAGGGATCAGGGACATGAAAAACTGTTTTTT. Translation: CASSVKGRDQGHEKLFF.

V usage is TRBV6-5 and J usage is TRBJ2-2, with 8 bases fitting TRBD2. The CDR3 is made up of 15 amino acids. V trimming: 8 bases; J trimming: 8 bases; junction bases outside the gene matches: 13. Germline V gene data show CDR1 as MNHEY and CDR2 as SVGAGI. For the CDR3, the DNA is TGTGCCAGCCGGGTAGCCGGGGGGGCCTCGGGGGAGCTGTTTTTT. This codes for CASRVAGGASGELFF.

This clone came up a few times. The chain combines TRBV7-2 with TRBJ1-1, with D possibly matching TRBD1 (5 bases). V was clipped by 1 base and J by 4 bases, with 7 bases between them. CDR1 SGHTA and CDR2 FQGNSA come from the germline V gene. CDR3 size: 13 residues. The CDR3 DNA sequence: TGTGCCAGCAGCTTAGGACAGATCACTGAAGCTTTCTTT. Encoded protein: CASSLGQITEAFF.

In this sample, this clone turned up a few times. This rearrangement joins TRBV7-8 to TRBJ2-2; 14 bases line up with TRBD2. This CDR3 is built from 21 residues. With 5 bases clipped from V and 0 bases from J, the junction kept 14 bases outside the gene matches. In germline, CDR1 is SGHVS, CDR2 FQNEAQ. The CDR3 protein is CASSHLSRTSGGQPNTGELFF. CDR3 sequence (DNA): TGTGCCAGCAGCCACCTCTCCCGGACTAGCGGGGGGCAACCGAACACCGGGGAGCTGTTTTTT.

This clone was detected only a few times. The chain uses TRBV30 and TRBJ1-2, with 7 bases aligning to TRBD1. The CDR3 is 13 amino acids. Germline V gene data show CDR1 as GTSNPN and CDR2 as SVGIG (reference sequence). J gave up 0 bases and V 4 bases, and 2 bases lay outside the gene matches. The CDR3 DNA follows: TGTGCCTGGAAAGGACAGGCTAACTATGGCTACACCTTC. Protein sequence: CAWKGQANYGYTF.

This clone has just a few counts. V is TRBV6-5 and J is TRBJ2-7; TRBD1 agrees at 7 bases. Germline CDR1 is MNHEY and CDR2 is SVGAGI. This CDR3 spans 16 amino acids. J lost 0 bases, V lost 0 bases, and 5 bases had no gene match. The CDR3 spells CASSYSWDSSSYEQYF. The CDR3 DNA follows: TGTGCCAGCAGTTACTCCTGGGACAGTAGCTCCTACGAGCAGTACTTC.

This rearrangement joins TRBV18 to TRBJ2-1, with TRBD2 matching over 7 bases. The V gene's germline CDR1 is KGHSH and CDR2 LQKENI. The ends lost 3 bases at V and 7 bases at J; junction bases unmatched: 12. The CDR3 is made up of 16 amino acids. The CDR3 reads CASSPLTSTFGNEQFF. CDR3 DNA sequence: TGTGCCAGCTCACCGCTGACTAGCACATTTGGTAATGAGCAGTTCTTC. The full variable domain, rest sourced from reference TRBV18 and TRBJ2-1, is NAGVMQNPRHLVRRRGQEARLRCSPMKGHSHVYWYRQLPEEGLKFMVYLQKENIIDESGMPKERFSAEFPKEGPSILRIQQVVRGDSAAYFCASSPLTSTFGNEQFFGPGTRLTVL.

There are a few counts of this clone. Other DNA sequences in this specimen translate into the identical CDR3. The chain uses TRBV7-9 and TRBJ1-1; the D gene is possibly TRBD1 (5 bases). The ends were cut back, 5 bases at V and 1 base at J, with 8 bases in the middle. Looked up from germline, CDR1 is SEHNR and CDR2 is FQNEAQ (reference sequence). CDR3 length: 13 amino acids. The CDR3 region is CASSLQENTEAFF. The DNA of the CDR3 is TGTGCCAGCAGCCTACAGGAGAACACTGAAGCTTTCTTT. The complete variable domain, with remaining parts taken from reference TRBV7-9 and TRBJ1-1, reads DTGVSQNPRHKITKRGQNVTFRCDPISEHNRLYWYRQTLGQGPEFLTYFQNEAQLEKSRLLSDRFSAERPKGSFSTLEIQRTEQGDSAMYLCASSLQENTEAFFGQGTRLTVV.

The rearrangement links TRBV29-1 to TRBJ2-7; 7 bases are a match to TRBD1. The V segment lost 7 bases and the J segment 6 bases; nucleotides outside the gene matches: 12. The germline gives CDR1 SQVTM, CDR2 ANQGSEA. The length of the CDR3 is 13 residues. Here the CDR3 DNA reads TGCAGCGCTTCAGACAGGGTTGGGGGCGAGCAGTACTTC. Protein product: CSASDRVGGEQYF.

Of note for this clone: Other DNA variants within this sample encode the same CDR3. The V gene is TRBV29-1, the J gene TRBJ2-7; the match to TRBD2 covers 9 bases. With V trimmed by 1 base and J by 0 bases, 7 bases remained unmatched. CDR1 is SQVTM, CDR2 ANQGSEA, per germline. This CDR3 region has 16 residues. The chain's CDR3 is CSVEAGERGVSYEQYF. Written as DNA, the CDR3 is TGCAGCGTTGAAGCGGGGGAGCGGGGGGTCTCCTACGAGCAGTACTTC.

In this sample, this clone turned up a few times. The V gene is TRBV27, the J gene TRBJ2-2; no definite D call. The CDR3 runs to 13 residues. Per the germline V gene, CDR1 is MNHEY and CDR2 is SMNVEV (reference sequence). V lost 0 bases and J lost 6, with 5 bases in between. This CDR3 reads CASSLSWAGELFF. CDR3 DNA sequence: TGTGCCAGCAGTTTATCGTGGGCCGGGGAGCTGTTTTTT.

Only a few counts were recorded for this clone. The chain combines TRBV7-6 with TRBJ2-7; D is perhaps TRBD1 (6 bases). This CDR3 has 15 residues. Trimming pared 1 base from V and 4 bases from J, leaving 14 bases between. CDR1 and CDR2 (germline): SGHVS, FNYEAQ. The chain's CDR3 is CASSLGWDTKYEQYF. CDR3 coding DNA: TGTGCCAGCAGCTTAGGCTGGGACACCAAGTACGAGCAGTACTTC.

A remark on this clone: The sample holds other DNA sequences that translate to the same CDR3. V is TRBV7-9 and J is TRBJ1-2; 8 positions agree with TRBD1. Losses at the gene ends were 2 bases for V and 6 bases for J; bases not matched to a gene: 2. The germline V gene encodes CDR1 SEHNR and CDR2 FQNEAQ (reference sequence). This CDR3 has 13 residues. The CDR3 here is CASSLQGANGYTF. The CDR3 DNA reads as TGTGCCAGCAGCTTACAGGGGGCGAATGGCTACACCTTC.

This clone has a handful of counts. V is TRBV18 and J is TRBJ2-5; D is uncertain. V gave up 3 bases and J gave up 7 bases, with 6 bases separating them. The CDR3 has 11 amino acids. Germline-derived CDR1 and CDR2 are KGHSH and LQKENI. The CDR3, as DNA: TGTGCCAGCTCACCGGAAGGGACCCAGTACTTC. Its protein is CASSPEGTQYF.

This clone has just a few counts. The chain combines TRBV30 with TRBJ1-2; D call uncertain. The CDR3 covers 13 residues. V was clipped by 3 bases and J by 2 bases, with 10 bases between them. Per the germline V gene, CDR1 is GTSNPN and CDR2 is SVGIG (reference sequence). The CDR3 reads CAWSSSGNYGYTF. DNA of the CDR3: TGTGCCTGGAGCTCGTCTGGAAACTATGGCTACACCTTC.